The clone carrying this TCR beta chain came up many times. Its antigen is unidentified. The data derive from a study of glioma-infiltrating T cells. The iRepertoire nested amplicon-rescue multiplex PCR amplified TCR alpha and beta CDR3s from RNA. For one-step reverse transcription and amplification, about 85-400 ng of tissue mRNA or PBMC total RNA was used. Using its own MiXCR run on the multiplex PCR reads, TCRdb lists one record per CDR3 protein. The data contain about 94,000 distinct CDR3 sequences, about 25% of them seen just once; the ten biggest clones take up 5.5% to 7.5%. Notes on the study in general: CDR3 overlap between tissue and blood was very small.

The sequenced sample was glioma tissue, nonneoplastic brain tissue, or PBMCs (not recorded which). The TCR sequence derives from a human donor with low-grade glioma or glioblastoma, undergoing nonglioma brain surgery, or in good health (not recorded which).

The CDR3 DNA follows: TGTGCCAGCAGTTATGACGAAAACTATGGCTACACCTTC. Translating it yields CASSYDENYGYTF. V is TRBV6-1 and J is TRBJ1-2; no definite D call. The CDR3 contains 13 residues. Looked up from germline, CDR1 is MNHNS and CDR2 is SASEGT. Between the trimmed V and J ends, which lost 5 bases and 2 bases, there was a span of 9 bases.